This T cell receptor (beta chain) is from a study of glioma-infiltrating T cells. Using RNA template, CDR3s of TCR alpha and beta were amplified with iRepertoire arm-PCR. In TCRdb, the multiplex PCR reads were re-called with MiXCR into one record per CDR3 protein. The sample records about 400,000 distinct CDR3 sequences, less than 50% being singletons. This CDR3 contains 18 residues. The germline gives CDR1 MGHRA, CDR2 YSYEKL. Unmatched junction bases numbered 8, after V lost 0 bases and J lost 6 bases. The gene calls are TRBV4-1 and TRBJ2-1, with 13 bases fitting TRBD2. The specimen sequenced was glioma tissue, nonneoplastic brain tissue, or PBMCs (not recorded which). The receptor comes from a human donor with low-grade glioma or glioblastoma, undergoing nonglioma brain surgery, or in good health (not recorded which). CDR3: CASSQDSPLAGGPNEQFF. CDR3 nucleotide sequence: TGCGCCAGCAGCCAAGATAGCCCACTAGCGGGAGGGCCCAATGAGCAGTTCTTC.